The 27 T cell receptor beta chains in this list originate from one sample, sequenced in a study of identical twins. TCRdb called the 5' RACE reads again in MiXCR, with one record for every CDR3 protein. The sample records some 240,000 distinct CDR3 sequences, around 8.8% being singletons. These data also featured in a second study, about yellow fever vaccine responses in identical twins.

Sequencing was done on a sample of CD8+ T cells sorted from blood. These receptors all stem from a woman aged 18-29 years in good health.

Worth noting for this clonotype: This likely comes from a read error, as the CDR3 has no conserved phenylalanine or tryptophan at its end. The chain carries TRBV3-1 and TRBJ2-1; the match to TRBD1 covers 7 bases. The CDR3 is 15 residues long. V dropped 4 bases and J dropped 0; count of bases not matched to a gene: 3. Germline lookup yields CDR1 LGHDT and CDR2 YNNKEL (reference sequence). This CDR3 reads CASSLGQSSYNEQFY. CDR3 in DNA: TGTGCCAGCAGCCTGGGACAGAGCTCCTACAATGAGCAGTTCTAC.

The rearrangement uses TRBV13 and TRBJ2-1; no clear D gene. Per the germline V gene, CDR1 is PRHDT and CDR2 is FYEKMQ (reference sequence). This CDR3 comprises 15 residues. Trimming pared 1 base from V and 5 bases from J, leaving 12 bases between. This chain's CDR3 is CASSLVSGVNNEQFF. The CDR3 DNA is TGTGCCAGCAGCTTAGTGTCAGGTGTTAACAATGAGCAGTTCTTC.

This clonotype showed up just a few times. The chain is built from TRBV13 and TRBJ2-5; 8 bases are a match to TRBD1. CDR1 is PRHDT and CDR2 is FYEKMQ in the germline V gene (reference sequence). V lost 3 bases, J lost 5 bases, and 11 bases stayed unmatched. The CDR3 spans 16 residues. The CDR3 loop reads CASSFWGQGAQETQYF. The CDR3 nucleotides are TGTGCCAGCAGCTTTTGGGGGCAGGGGGCTCAGGAGACCCAGTACTTC.

The CDR3 region has the DNA TGTGCCAGCAGTCACGGACAGGGGGCCAGCGAGCAGTACTTC. Translating gives CASSHGQGASEQYF. The J gene is TRBJ2-7, the V gene TRBV6-2 or TRBV6-3; 11 bases align to TRBD1. This CDR3 region has 14 residues. The germline V gene encodes CDR1 MNHEY and CDR2 SVGEGT. V shed 5 bases, J shed 6 bases, and the junction held 6 bases outside the gene matches.

This clonotype was observed a few times. The chain combines TRBV27 with TRBJ1-4; 9 bases fit TRBD1. The germline CDR1 and CDR2 sequences are MNHEY and SMNVEV (reference sequence). The J segment lost 8 bases and the V segment lost 3 bases, leaving 4 bases of the junction unmatched. This CDR3 has 14 residues. CDR3 DNA sequence: TGTGCCAGCAGTTTTGGGACAGGGAAGGAAAAACTGTTTTTT. It codes for CASSFGTGKEKLFF.

The chain employs TRBV19 and TRBJ2-1, with 11 bases matching TRBD2. The CDR3 contains 16 residues. Germline CDR1 LNHDA, CDR2 SQIVND (reference sequence). The junction had 10 bases not matched to a gene; V was cut back by 4 bases and J by 8 bases. The CDR3 DNA is TGTGCCAGTAGTAGTAGCGGGAGGGACGGGGACGATGAGCAGTTCTTC. As protein: CASSSSGRDGDDEQFF.

V gene TRBV28 combines with J gene TRBJ1-6; D gene uncertain. Trimming cost V 3 bases and J 7 bases, with 10 bases left between them. Germline lookup yields CDR1 MDHEN and CDR2 SYDVKM. This CDR3 is 14 amino acids long. The CDR3 DNA sequence: TGTGCCAGCAGTTTCATAGACTACAATTCACCCCTCCACTTT. Its translation is CASSFIDYNSPLHF.

This clonotype came up a few times. The chain combines TRBV5-1 with TRBJ1-3, with 7 bases that match TRBD1. With V trimmed by 4 bases and J by 0 bases, 7 bases remained unmatched. Germline-derived CDR1 and CDR2 are SGHRS and YFSETQ. The CDR3 totals 16 residues. The CDR3 region has the DNA TGCGCCAGCAGCGCGGAGGAGGGGGCCTCTGGAAACACCATATATTTT. Amino acid sequence: CASSAEEGASGNTIYF.

There are a few counts of this clonotype. This chain uses TRBV6-2 or TRBV6-3 with TRBJ2-1, with 10 nucleotides matching TRBD2. J was trimmed by 7 bases and V by 5 bases; bases with no gene match: 11. The CDR3 is 16 residues long. Germline lookup yields CDR1 MNHEY and CDR2 SVGEGT. CDR3 bases: TGTGCCAGCAGTCCTATTGGGGCTAGCGGGGGTAATGAGCAGTTCTTC. It encodes CASSPIGASGGNEQFF.

The V gene is TRBV27, the J gene TRBJ2-1; D is ambiguous. The CDR3 loop spans 16 amino acids. V was shortened by 0 bases and J by 0 bases, with 9 bases between the two germline ends. Per the germline V gene, CDR1 is MNHEY and CDR2 is SMNVEV (reference sequence). The DNA for the CDR3 is TGTGCCAGCAGTTTATCTCCGAGGAGCTCCTACAATGAGCAGTTCTTC. Translating gives CASSLSPRSSYNEQFF.

In this sample, this clonotype turned up many times. The chain joins TRBV7-8 to TRBJ2-1, with TRBD2 matching over 11 bases. V lost 5 bases and J lost 4; bases outside the gene matches: 4. In germline, CDR1 is SGHVS, CDR2 FQNEAQ. This CDR3 comprises 15 residues. The CDR3 loop is CASSPRTSGYNEQFF. DNA for the CDR3: TGTGCCAGCAGCCCTAGGACTAGCGGGTACAATGAGCAGTTCTTC. The full variable domain, completed using reference TRBV7-8 and TRBJ2-1, is GAGVSQSPRYKVAKRGQDVALRCDPISGHVSLFWYQQALGQGPEFLTYFQNEAQLDKSGLPSDRFFAERPEGSVSTLKIQRTQQEDSAVYLCASSPRTSGYNEQFFGPGTRLTVL.

This clonotype showed up just a few times. The chain links TRBV7-8 to TRBJ2-3; 8 nucleotides agree with TRBD1. V was clipped by 2 bases and J by 0 bases; unmatched bases: 13. The CDR3 runs to 19 residues. Germline CDR1 is SGHVS and CDR2 is FQNEAQ. Here the CDR3 DNA reads TGTGCCAGCAGCTTATGGGGGCAACAGGGGGAGTTTAGCACAGATACGCAGTATTTT. Protein product: CASSLWGQQGEFSTDTQYF.

J is TRBJ2-2 and V is TRBV19, with 7 positions matching TRBD2. This CDR3 is 11 amino acids long. The germline gives CDR1 LNHDA, CDR2 SQIVND (reference sequence). V was clipped by 10 bases and J by 11 bases; unmatched bases: 7. The CDR3 DNA reads TGTGCCATCGAAGCGGGACTCGAGCTGTTTTTT. Amino acid sequence: CAIEAGLELFF.

This clonotype was counted many times. The DNA for the CDR3 is TGCGCCAGCAGCTCCCTCGGCACCGGGGAGCTGTTTTTT. This codes for CASSSLGTGELFF. The J gene is TRBJ2-2, the V gene TRBV5-1; D unclear. V lost 3 bases to trimming and J lost 4 bases, with 7 bases between them. Germline lookup yields CDR1 SGHRS and CDR2 YFSETQ. The CDR3 has 13 amino acids.

This clonotype was picked up a small number of times. The chain uses TRBV20-1 and TRBJ2-7; 8 nucleotides agree with TRBD2. Germline CDR1 DFQATT, CDR2 SNEGSKA (reference sequence). The CDR3 has 16 amino acids. The junction had 7 bases not matched to a gene; V was cut back by 0 bases and J by 0 bases. The CDR3 loop is CSARDLERGPSYEQYF. CDR3 nucleotide sequence: TGCAGTGCTAGAGATCTGGAGCGGGGGCCCTCCTACGAGCAGTACTTC.

This clonotype turned up a few times. The V and J genes are TRBV7-2 and TRBJ2-3, with 14 bases aligning to TRBD2. V trimming: 4 bases; J trimming: 4 bases; junction bases outside the gene matches: 1. CDR1 is SGHTA and CDR2 is FQGNSA in the germline V gene. The CDR3 covers 15 residues. CDR3 sequence reads: CASSSTSGGADTQYF. The CDR3, as DNA: TGTGCCAGCAGCTCGACTAGCGGGGGGGCAGATACGCAGTATTTT.

This clonotype was observed a few times. CDR3 DNA: TGCGCCAGCAGCCAAGGAGGGGGGGGTAACTACGAGCAGTACTTC. This codes for CASSQGGGGNYEQYF. The rearrangement uses TRBV4-3 and TRBJ2-7; D may be TRBD2 (7 bases). The CDR3 sequence is 15 residues long. CDR1 and CDR2 from the germline V gene are LGHNA and YSLEER. V gave up 1 base and J gave up 3 bases, with 13 bases separating them.

The rearrangement links TRBV29-1 to TRBJ2-7; unclear D gene. The germline gives CDR1 SQVTM, CDR2 ANQGSEA. V was trimmed by 0 bases and J by 0 bases, leaving 12 bases between them. The length of the CDR3 is 15 residues. As DNA, the CDR3 is TGCAGCGTTGAAGATATGGGGTCGAACTCCTACGAGCAGTACTTC. Protein product: CSVEDMGSNSYEQYF.

This clonotype was recorded a few times. A much larger clonotype is one base distant, so this may be a read error. This chain links TRBV6-5 with TRBJ2-2; no reliable D call. V lost 2 bases and J 6 bases, leaving 1 base between the germline ends. Germline CDR1 MNHEY, CDR2 SVGAGI. This CDR3 is built from 11 residues. CDR3 loop: CASSYAGELFF. CDR3 nucleotides: TGTGCCAGCAGTTACGCCGGGGAGCTGTTTTTT.

This clonotype was picked up a small number of times. This sequence joins TRBV29-1 and TRBJ2-1, with TRBD1 as a possible D gene (5 bases). The CDR3 has 13 residues. The germline V and J ends were trimmed by 4 bases and 4 bases, with 11 bases remaining between them. CDR1 is SQVTM and CDR2 is ANQGSEA in the germline V gene. CDR3 loop: CSVVGDPYNEQFF. Here the CDR3 DNA reads TGCAGCGTTGTAGGGGATCCTTACAATGAGCAGTTCTTC.

There are many counts of this clonotype. V usage is TRBV5-5 and J usage is TRBJ1-6; maybe TRBD1 (5 bases). Trimming stripped 0 bases from V and 13 bases from J, with 11 bases between. The CDR3 sequence is 13 residues long. Germline V gene sequence: CDR1 SGHKS, CDR2 YYEKEE (reference sequence). The CDR3 DNA is TGTGCCAGCAGCTTGGACAGGTCGTGGCCCCTCCACTTT. Translating it yields CASSLDRSWPLHF.

The chain recombines TRBV27 with TRBJ2-2; no clear D gene. V lost 5 bases to trimming and J lost 0 bases, with 4 bases between them. This CDR3 has 13 amino acids. Germline-derived CDR1 and CDR2 are MNHEY and SMNVEV (reference sequence). In DNA, the CDR3 is TGTGCCAGCAGTGATCCGAACACCGGGGAGCTGTTTTTT. It translates to CASSDPNTGELFF.

Many counts were recorded for this clonotype. The chain employs TRBV5-1 and TRBJ2-7; tentatively, D is TRBD1 or TRBD2 (5 bases each). The V end lost 4 bases, the J end lost 3 bases, and 17 bases lay between the germline ends. The CDR3 covers 15 residues. CDR1 and CDR2 from the germline V gene are SGHRS and YFSETQ. The CDR3 DNA reads TGCGCCAGCAGCGGAACCGGGACGGCAGTCTACGAGCAGTACTTC. Protein product: CASSGTGTAVYEQYF.

This clonotype was found many times. This chain joins TRBV5-1 and TRBJ2-1; a possible D gene is TRBD2 (6 bases). This CDR3 spans 15 amino acids. V lost 0 bases and J 3 bases, leaving 10 bases between the germline ends. CDR1 and CDR2 (germline): SGHRS, YFSETQ. The chain's CDR3 is CASSLVGTGYNEQFF. The CDR3 DNA reads as TGCGCCAGCAGCTTGGTCGGGACTGGCTACAATGAGCAGTTCTTC.

In this sample, this clonotype turned up a few times. This chain uses TRBV6-5 with TRBJ2-2; TRBD1 aligns across 7 bases. The CDR3 consists of 17 residues. Germline loops: CDR1 MNHEY, CDR2 SVGAGI. The V and J ends lost 0 bases and 2 bases, in that order; junction bases with no gene match: 6. The CDR3 reads CASSYSRGQDNTGELFF. The CDR3 nucleotides are TGTGCCAGCAGTTACTCGAGAGGACAGGATAACACCGGGGAGCTGTTTTTT.

V and J are TRBV20-1 and TRBJ1-1; tentatively, D is TRBD1 (5 bases). CDR1 is DFQATT, CDR2 SNEGSKA, per germline (reference sequence). CDR3 length: 16 amino acids. V shed 1 base and J shed 6 bases, with 21 bases lying between them. This chain's CDR3 is CSARVLTGRQGPEAFF. In DNA form, the CDR3 reads TGCAGTGCTAGAGTGCTAACGGGACGGCAGGGCCCTGAAGCTTTCTTT.

Here the CDR3 reads CASSGPRDSTQYF. The CDR3 DNA follows: TGTGCCAGCAGCGGCCCTCGCGACAGCACGCAGTATTTT. The J gene is TRBJ2-3, the V gene TRBV11-1, with D perhaps TRBD1 (5 bases). The CDR3 runs 13 residues. Trimming removed 5 bases from V and 9 bases from J, with 15 bases in between. Looked up from germline, CDR1 is SGHAT and CDR2 is FQDESV (reference sequence).